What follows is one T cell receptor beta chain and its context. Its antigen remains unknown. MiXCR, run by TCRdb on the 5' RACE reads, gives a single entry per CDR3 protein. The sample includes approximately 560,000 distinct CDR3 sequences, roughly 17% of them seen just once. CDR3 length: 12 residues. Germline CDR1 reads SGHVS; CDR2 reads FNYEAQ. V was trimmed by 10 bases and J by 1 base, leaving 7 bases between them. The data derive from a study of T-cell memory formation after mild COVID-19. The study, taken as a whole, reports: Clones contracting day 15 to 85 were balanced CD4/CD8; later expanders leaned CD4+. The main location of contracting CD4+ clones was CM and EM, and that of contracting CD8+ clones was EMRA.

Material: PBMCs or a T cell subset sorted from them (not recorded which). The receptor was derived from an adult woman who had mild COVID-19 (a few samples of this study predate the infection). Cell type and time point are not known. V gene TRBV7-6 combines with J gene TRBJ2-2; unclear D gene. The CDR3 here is CANRENTGELFF. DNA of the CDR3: TGTGCCAACCGCGAGAACACCGGGGAGCTGTTTTTT.